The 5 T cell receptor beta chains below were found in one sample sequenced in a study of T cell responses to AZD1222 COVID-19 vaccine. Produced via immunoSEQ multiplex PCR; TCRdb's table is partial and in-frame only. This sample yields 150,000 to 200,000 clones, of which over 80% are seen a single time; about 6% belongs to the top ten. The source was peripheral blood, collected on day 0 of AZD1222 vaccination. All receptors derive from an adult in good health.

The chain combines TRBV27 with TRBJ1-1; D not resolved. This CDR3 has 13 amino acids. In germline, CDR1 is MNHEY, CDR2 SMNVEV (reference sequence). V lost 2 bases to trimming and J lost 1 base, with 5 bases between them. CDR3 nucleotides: TGTGCCAGCAGTTTAATTCCGAACACTGAAGCTTTCTTT. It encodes CASSLIPNTEAFF.

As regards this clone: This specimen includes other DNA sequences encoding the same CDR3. Here the CDR3 reads CASSLGRDQPQHF. In DNA form, the CDR3 reads TGCGCCAGCAGCTTGGGCAGGGACCAGCCCCAGCATTTT. The J gene is TRBJ1-5, the V gene TRBV5-1; possible D gene TRBD1, 5 bases. Trimming took off 0 bases at V and 7 bases at J, with 8 bases between the two ends. CDR1 SGHRS and CDR2 YFSETQ come from the germline V gene. The CDR3 runs to 13 residues.

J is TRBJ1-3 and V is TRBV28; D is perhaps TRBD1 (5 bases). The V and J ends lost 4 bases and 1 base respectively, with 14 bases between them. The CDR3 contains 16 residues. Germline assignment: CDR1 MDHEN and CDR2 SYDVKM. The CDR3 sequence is CASSSPLGGSGNTIYF. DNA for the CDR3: TGTGCCAGCAGTTCACCCCTCGGGGGGTCTGGAAACACCATATATTTT.

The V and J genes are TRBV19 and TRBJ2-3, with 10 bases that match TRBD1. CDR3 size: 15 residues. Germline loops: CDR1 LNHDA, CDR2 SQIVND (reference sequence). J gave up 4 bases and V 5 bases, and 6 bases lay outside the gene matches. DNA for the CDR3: TGTGCCAGTAGTGTGGGGACAGGGGAAGCAGATACGCAGTATTTT. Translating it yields CASSVGTGEADTQYF.

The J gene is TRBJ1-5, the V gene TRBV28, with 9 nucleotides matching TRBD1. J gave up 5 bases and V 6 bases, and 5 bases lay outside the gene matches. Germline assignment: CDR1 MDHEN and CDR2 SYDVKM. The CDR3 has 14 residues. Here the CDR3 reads CASREQGAHQPQHF. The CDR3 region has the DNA TGTGCCAGCAGAGAACAGGGGGCCCATCAGCCCCAGCATTTT. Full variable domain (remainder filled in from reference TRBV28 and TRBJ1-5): DVKVTQSSRYLVKRTGEKVFLECVQDMDHENMFWYRQDPGLGLRLIYFSYDVKMKEKGDIPEGYSVSREKKERFSLILESASTNQTSMYLCASREQGAHQPQHFGDGTRLSIL.